The present T cell receptor (beta chain) was sequenced within a study of blood T cell repertoires in COVID-19. Study information: Sites in the United States, Italy and Spain provided acute and convalescent COVID-19 samples. PBMCs, B-cell-depleted T cells, or T cells were the source of the cDNA or gDNA that made up the material.

The V gene end was trimmed by 5 bases and the J gene end by 8 bases; junction bases not matched to a gene: 11. The germline CDR1 and CDR2 sequences are SQVTM and ANQGSEA. This CDR3 has 14 residues. Assay: immunoSEQ multiplex PCR; the TCRdb copy retains only in-frame clones and omits some. The sample has about 170,000 clones, approximately 87% seen once. Study members were between 18 and 89 years old and lived in some 22 US regions. Cohorts were determined from participant-reported clinical history. Sequencing was carried out using PBMCs or T cells enriched from blood (not recorded which). This TCR derives from a woman in her fifties or sixties who had recovered from COVID-19. This chain links TRBV29-1 with TRBJ2-3; 9 bases are a match to TRBD2. The CDR3 here is CSVKVAGVGGTQYF. In DNA, the CDR3 is TGCAGCGTTAAAGTAGCGGGAGTTGGGGGTACGCAGTATTTT.